Listed below are T cell receptor beta chains from one sample, sequenced in a study of cytomegalovirus exposure and HLA in healthy donors. Sequencing used immunoSEQ multiplex PCR; TCRdb keeps in-frame clones, though not all of them. The table includes about 250,000 clones, about 88% detected once. The sequencing sample was made of PBMCs. All receptors come from a man aged 18 to 30 in good health and CMV-seropositive. CDR3s include the opening cysteine and the closing phenylalanine or tryptophan. The D gene is left open where the match is weak. Expanded clones get a size class; other rows say once, few or many, or leave the size out.

J gene	clone size	D gene	V gene	CDR3 DNA	CDR3 protein
TRBJ2-2	.	TRBD1	TRBV5-1	TGCGCCAGCAGCTTTGTTGACCGGGACAGGGGGTTGTTCGGGGAGCTGTTTTTT	CASSFVDRDRGLFGELFF
TRBJ2-2	.	.	TRBV6-5	TGTGCCAGCAGTTACAGTCGGGGGAACACCGGGGAGCTGTTTTTT	CASSYSRGNTGELFF
TRBJ2-3	.	TRBD1	TRBV7-9	TGTGCCAGCTGCCGACAGGGGAGCAGCGCAGATACGCAGTATTTT	CASCRQGSSADTQYF
TRBJ2-1	.	TRBD2	TRBV30	TGTGCCTGGAGTTTTACTAGCGGTAATGAGCAGTTCTTC	CAWSFTSGNEQFF
TRBJ1-5	.	TRBD1	TRBV6-5	TGTGCCAGCAGAACGACAGGGGGGAGCAATCAGCCCCAGCATTTT	CASRTTGGSNQPQHF
TRBJ2-3	.	TRBD2	TRBV4-3	TGCGCCAGCAGCTACAGTCTTAGCGGGATCACAGATACGCAGTATTTT	CASSYSLSGITDTQYF
TRBJ1-1	.	.	TRBV5-6	TGTGCCAGCAGCTTTGGAGGGAACACTGAAGCTTTCTTT	CASSFGGNTEAFF
TRBJ2-5	.	.	TRBV5-6	TGTGCCAGCAGCTTGAATGGGGGAGGGGGACAAGAGACCCAGTACTTC	CASSLNGGGGQETQYF
TRBJ2-1	.	.	TRBV5-1	TGCGCCAGCAGCTTGGAAGGCGGGACTTATTCCTACAATGAGCAGTTCTTC	CASSLEGGTYSYNEQFF
TRBJ2-7	.	TRBD1	TRBV6-1	TGTGCCAGCACCCCCGACAGGGGCGGGAACGAGCAGTACTTC	CASTPDRGGNEQYF
TRBJ1-5	.	.	TRBV10-3	TGTGCCATCAGTGAGGCAGGGCCCCGGAATCAGCCCCAGCATTTT	CAISEAGPRNQPQHF
TRBJ2-5	.	.	TRBV6-5	TGTGCCAGCAGTCAAGGACGGATTCAAGAGACCCAGTACTTC	CASSQGRIQETQYF
TRBJ2-7	.	TRBD1	TRBV4-1	TGCGCCAGCAGCCAAGCCCCTGGCAGGGGGCGAACCTACGAGCAGTACTTC	CASSQAPGRGRTYEQYF
TRBJ2-7	many	.	TRBV6-1	TGTGCCATTCGGGACTCAAACTACGAGCAGTACTTC	CAIRDSNYEQYF
TRBJ1-1	.	.	TRBV19	TGTGCCACCAGTTTCAGGACTCACACTGAAGCTTTCTTT	CATSFRTHTEAFF
TRBJ1-2	few	.	TRBV11-2	TGTGCCAGCAGCCGGACCCCCTATGGCTACACCTTC	CASSRTPYGYTF
TRBJ1-2	.	.	TRBV5-6	TGTGCCAGCAGCTTAACCTCGTTAGGGATTAACTATGGCTACACCTTC	CASSLTSLGINYGYTF
TRBJ1-4	.	.	TRBV5-1	TGCGCCAGCAGCTTAATCCCGGGACGGTTTCGTAATGAAAAACTGTTTTTT	CASSLIPGRFRNEKLFF
TRBJ2-1	.	.	TRBV7-3	TGTGCCAGCAGCTTAAGGGGGGACACTCGTGAGCAGTTCTTC	CASSLRGDTREQFF
TRBJ1-1	.	.	TRBV10-2	TGCGCCAGCAGTGAGTCAGGGTACTTGAACACTGAAGCTTTCTTT	CASSESGYLNTEAFF
TRBJ2-5	.	.	TRBV6-5	TGTGCCAGCGGGGGGACTGGGAGAAGGGGCCAGTACTTC	CASGGTGRRGQYF
TRBJ2-2	few	.	TRBV11-3	TGTGCCAGCAGCTTAAACACCGGGGAGCTGTTTTTT	CASSLNTGELFF
TRBJ2-1	.	TRBD2	TRBV7-6	TGTGCCAGCAGCCTACGGACTAGCGCTATTTACAATGAGCAGTTCTTC	CASSLRTSAIYNEQFF
TRBJ2-7	.	.	TRBV19	TGTGCCAGTAGCAGTCTGGGCGGGAACCCCTACGAGCAGTACTTC	CASSSLGGNPYEQYF
TRBJ2-5	.	TRBD2	TRBV30	TGTGCCTGGAGTGATCCACCGGGACTAGCGGGCGGGGTCGAGACCCAGTACTTC	CAWSDPPGLAGGVETQYF
TRBJ2-7	.	.	TRBV2	TGTGCCAGCAATCGGGACAACTACGAGCAGTACTTC	CASNRDNYEQYF
TRBJ1-5	.	TRBD1	TRBV2	TGTGCCAGCAGTGGGGACAGGGGAAATCAGCCCCAGCATTTT	CASSGDRGNQPQHF
TRBJ2-7	.	.	TRBV7-8	TGTGCCAGCAGCCTCGCGACAGGTTTCTCCTACGAGCAGTACTTC	CASSLATGFSYEQYF
TRBJ1-4	many	.	TRBV6-1	TGTGCCAGCAGTGAAGTCTGGAATGAAAAACTGTTTTTT	CASSEVWNEKLFF
TRBJ2-7	.	TRBD1	TRBV6-6	TGTGCCAGCAGCCCCGGACAGGGCATGTACGAGCAGTACTTC	CASSPGQGMYEQYF
TRBJ1-4	.	.	TRBV27	TGTGCCAGCAGTTTATTCCCGGGTGGTCCAACTAATGAAAAACTGTTTTTT	CASSLFPGGPTNEKLFF
TRBJ2-7	few	TRBD1	TRBV10-3	TGTGCCATCAGTGGGGGACAGGGGGTCTACGAGCAGTACTTC	CAISGGQGVYEQYF
TRBJ1-5	.	.	TRBV27	TGTGCCAGCAGTTTGTGGGGACCACCGGAGCCCCAGCATTTT	CASSLWGPPEPQHF
TRBJ2-1	.	TRBD2	TRBV28	TGTGCCAGCAGTTGGACTAGCGGGTATATAGATGAGCAGTTCTTC	CASSWTSGYIDEQFF
TRBJ1-1	.	.	TRBV7-9	TGTGCCAGCAGGGTGGGCGGGCAGAACACTGAAGCTTTCTTT	CASRVGGQNTEAFF
TRBJ1-3	.	.	TRBV5-1	TGCGCCAGCAGCTTGCCAGGGGCTGGAAACACCATATATTTT	CASSLPGAGNTIYF
TRBJ1-5	.	TRBD1	TRBV6-1	TGTGCCAGCAGCCCCCGGACAGGGTGGGACCAGCCCCAGCATTTT	CASSPRTGWDQPQHF
TRBJ2-6	.	.	TRBV30	TGTGCCTGGGACGGACATTCTGGGGCCAACGTCCTGACTTTC	CAWDGHSGANVLTF
TRBJ2-5	.	.	TRBV5-1	TGCGCCAGCAGCTTGGCCGGGGCAGGGGTAGGGGAGACCCAGTACTTC	CASSLAGAGVGETQYF
TRBJ1-2	once	TRBD1	TRBV5-4	TGTGCCAGCAGCTTGGGCGGGGACAGGGGGAGCTATGGCTACACCTTC	CASSLGGDRGSYGYTF